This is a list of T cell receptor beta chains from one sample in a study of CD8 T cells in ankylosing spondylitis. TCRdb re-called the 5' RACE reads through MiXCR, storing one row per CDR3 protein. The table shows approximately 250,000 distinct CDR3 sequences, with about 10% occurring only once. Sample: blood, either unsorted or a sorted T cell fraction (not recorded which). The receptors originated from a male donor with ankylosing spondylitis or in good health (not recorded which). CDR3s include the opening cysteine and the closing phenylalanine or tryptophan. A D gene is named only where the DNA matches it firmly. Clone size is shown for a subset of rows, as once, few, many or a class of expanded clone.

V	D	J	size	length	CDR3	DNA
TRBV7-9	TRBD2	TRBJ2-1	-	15	CVSSLETSGYNEQFF	TGTGTCAGCAGCTTAGAGACTAGCGGTTACAATGAGCAGTTCTTC
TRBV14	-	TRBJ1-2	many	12	CASSSRGIGYTF	TGTGCCAGCAGCAGCAGGGGAATCGGCTACACCTTC
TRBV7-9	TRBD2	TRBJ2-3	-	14	CASSGGGRADTQYF	TGTGCCAGCAGCGGTGGCGGGAGGGCAGATACGCAGTATTTT
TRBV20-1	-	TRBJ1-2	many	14	CSAPGGGRNYGYTF	TGCAGTGCCCCTGGGGGGGGAAGAAACTATGGCTACACCTTC
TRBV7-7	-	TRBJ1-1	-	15	CASSSAPDKNTEAFF	TGTGCCAGCAGCTCAGCCCCGGACAAGAACACTGAAGCTTTCTTT
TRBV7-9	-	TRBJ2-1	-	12	CASSLEIGEQFF	TGTGCCAGCAGCCTAGAGATCGGAGAGCAGTTCTTC
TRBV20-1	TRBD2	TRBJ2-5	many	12	CSASGGSETQYF	TGCAGTGCTTCGGGGGGGTCAGAGACCCAGTACTTC
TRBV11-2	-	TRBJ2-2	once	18	CASSFRDNNPRYTGELFF	TGTGCCAGCAGCTTCCGGGACAACAACCCTCGGTACACCGGGGAGCTGTTTTTT
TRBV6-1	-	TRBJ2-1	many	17	CASSARASDFLYNEQFF	TGTGCCAGCAGTGCCCGGGCTTCCGACTTCCTCTACAATGAGCAGTTCTTC
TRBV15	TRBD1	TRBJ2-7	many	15	CATSRGRRQGGEQYF	TGTGCCACCAGCAGAGGCCGCAGACAGGGTGGCGAGCAGTACTTC
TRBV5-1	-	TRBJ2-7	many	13	CASSLFLGDEQYF	TGCGCCAGCAGCTTGTTTCTAGGGGACGAGCAGTACTTC
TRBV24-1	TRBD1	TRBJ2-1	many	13	CATSDLLTGEQFF	TGTGCCACCAGTGATTTGTTGACAGGGGAGCAGTTCTTC
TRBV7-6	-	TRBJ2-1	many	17	CASSLYLRGSSYNEQFF	TGTGCCAGCAGCTTATATCTTAGGGGCAGCTCCTACAATGAGCAGTTCTTC
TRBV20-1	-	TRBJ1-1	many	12	CSALGVNTEAFF	TGCAGTGCGCTTGGGGTGAACACTGAAGCTTTCTTT
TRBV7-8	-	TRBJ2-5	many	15	CASSTRALLLETQYF	TGTGCCAGCAGCACCCGGGCTTTACTTTTAGAGACCCAGTACTTC